Sequencing of this TCR beta chain was carried out in a study of T cells in Graves' hyperthyroidism and ophthalmopathy. This clonotype was found many times. The CDR3 regions of TCR beta were amplified from RNA transcripts. The study used the HTBI primer set for a first-round RT-PCR of the TCR CDR3. In TCRdb, the multiplex PCR reads were re-called with MiXCR into one record per CDR3 protein. The sample consists of around 180,000 distinct CDR3 sequences, over 15% of them appearing once. Per germline, CDR1 SGHTA and CDR2 FQGNSA. CDR3 length: 12 amino acids. Trimming pared 5 bases from V and 4 bases from J, leaving 6 bases between.

The chain links TRBV7-2 to TRBJ2-1; D not resolved. Sequencing was done on a sample of blood. The TCR comes from a woman aged 45-65 years with Graves' hyperthyroidism. The CDR3 DNA is TGTGCCAGCAGCCCGGTTTACAATGAGCAGTTCTTC. Its protein product is CASSPVYNEQFF. Filled out from reference TRBV7-2 and TRBJ2-1, the complete variable domain reads GAGVSQSPSNKVTEKGKDVELRCDPISGHTALYWYRQSLGQGLEFLIYFQGNSAPDKSGLPSDRFSAERTGGSVSTLTIQRTQQEDSAVYLCASSPVYNEQFFGPGTRLTVL.